Presented here are 21 T cell receptor beta chains from one specimen sequenced in a study of metastatic and nonmetastatic thyroid tumors. TCRdb re-called the PCR reads with MiXCR. The sample has approximately 21,000 clones; under 25% are singletons. Ahead of thyroid surgery, no patient had received treatment of any kind. Sequenced material: blood. The receptors derive from a male donor with papillary thyroid cancer or a benign thyroid nodule (not recorded which). Some clones in this sample may be carry-over from other donors' samples.

V gene TRBV12-3 or TRBV12-4 combines with J gene TRBJ1-6; tentatively, D is TRBD1 (5 bases). The CDR3 runs to 14 residues. V lost 3 bases to trimming and J lost 9 bases, with 12 bases between them. CDR3 DNA: TGTGCCAGCAGTTTCCAGGGCCGAATTTCACCCCTCCACTTT. This encodes CASSFQGRISPLHF.

The gene calls are TRBV11-2 and TRBJ1-3; D is ambiguous. The CDR3 runs to 14 residues. The germline CDR1 and CDR2 sequences are SGHAT and FQNNGV. The V end lost 5 bases, the J end lost 0 bases, and 8 bases lay between the germline ends. The CDR3 DNA sequence: TGTGCCAGCAGCCTTCGGAGCTCTGGAAACACCATATATTTT. Translating it yields CASSLRSSGNTIYF.

Ten or more counts support this clone. The sample contains more than one DNA sequence encoding this CDR3. The V gene is TRBV5-5, the J gene TRBJ1-1; the D gene is possibly TRBD1 (5 bases). Trimming cost V 4 bases and J 0 bases, with 7 bases left between them. The germline gives CDR1 SGHKS, CDR2 YYEKEE (reference sequence). The CDR3 consists of 13 residues. The CDR3 loop is CASSRGMNTEAFF. The CDR3 nucleotides are TGTGCCAGCAGCCGGGGGATGAACACTGAAGCTTTCTTT.

V gene TRBV6-5 combines with J gene TRBJ2-7; D call uncertain. V was trimmed by 5 bases and J by 2 bases, leaving 7 bases between them. The CDR3 covers 12 residues. Germline CDR1 and CDR2: MNHEY and SVGAGI. This CDR3 is CASSLGAYEQYF. The CDR3 coding sequence is TGTGCCAGCAGTCTTGGAGCCTACGAGCAGTACTTC.

This clone was observed at least ten times. The J gene is TRBJ2-2, the V gene TRBV4-1; D call uncertain. The CDR3 spans 17 residues. Trimming took off 4 bases at V and 1 base at J, with 16 bases between the two ends. Germline CDR1 and CDR2: MGHRA and YSYEKL. This CDR3 reads CASSPDSASWNTGELFF. The CDR3 DNA is TGCGCCAGCAGCCCCGATAGTGCCAGCTGGAACACCGGGGAGCTGTTTTTT.

This clone was observed many times. The chain combines TRBV5-6 with TRBJ2-7; the match to TRBD2 covers 7 bases. Losses at the gene ends were 6 bases for V and 6 bases for J; bases not matched to a gene: 18. The V gene's germline CDR1 is SGHDT and CDR2 YYEEEE. This CDR3 is built from 16 residues. CDR3 sequence: CASIPSGASGLGEQYF. The CDR3 DNA reads as TGTGCCAGCATCCCCAGCGGGGCCTCTGGGCTGGGCGAGCAGTACTTC.

This clone was detected only a few times. Compared with germline, one end of the junction differs, possibly owing to a read error. This chain joins TRBV6-5 and TRBJ2-7; D unresolved. The V gene's germline CDR1 is MNHEY and CDR2 SVGAGI. The CDR3 runs 13 residues. Written as DNA, the CDR3 is TGTGCCAGCTATTACGGAAGCTCCTACGAGAAGTACTTC. This codes for CASYYGSSYEKYF.

This clone was recorded many times. V gene TRBV28 combines with J gene TRBJ2-1; D may be TRBD2 (5 bases). CDR1 MDHEN and CDR2 SYDVKM come from the germline V gene. This CDR3 has 18 residues. Trimming cost V 3 bases and J 0 bases, with 18 bases left between them. The CDR3: CASSLGWVSGLSYNEQFF. The CDR3 coding sequence is TGTGCCAGCAGTTTGGGATGGGTGAGCGGACTCTCCTACAATGAGCAGTTCTTC.

This clone was seen repeatedly, ten times or more. This sequence joins TRBV29-1 and TRBJ2-7; TRBD1 might be the D (6 bases). This CDR3 region has 11 residues. The V gene's germline CDR1 is SQVTM and CDR2 ANQGSEA. Trimming took 6 bases from V and 7 from J, leaving 13 bases between them. CDR3 in amino acids: CSVGTRGEQYF. The CDR3 DNA reads as TGCAGCGTCGGGACGAGGGGGGAGCAGTACTTC.

A note on this clone: No conserved phenylalanine or tryptophan ends this CDR3, so it is likely a read error. This chain connects TRBV29-1 to TRBJ2-7; TRBD2 agrees at 13 bases. Germline V gene lookup returns CDR1 SQVTM and CDR2 ANQGSEA. V trimming: 6 bases; J trimming: 7 bases; junction bases outside the gene matches: 9. The CDR3 has 14 residues. The CDR3 DNA sequence: TGCAGCGTGTCACTAGCGGGAGGGCCGGGGGAGCAGTACTCC. It specifies CSVSLAGGPGEQYS.

In regard to this clone: At one end the junction does not follow the germline gene, possibly because of a read error. The V and J genes are TRBV7-7 and TRBJ2-5; 11 bases match TRBD2. The germline CDR1 and CDR2 sequences are SSHAT and FNYEAQ (reference sequence). The length of the CDR3 is 17 residues. The CDR3 is CASSLLVSGRGQETQYF. The CDR3 DNA follows: TGTGCTAGCAGCTTACTAGTTAGCGGGAGGGGACAAGAGACCCAGTACTTC.

This clone appeared many times. The chain is built from TRBV5-4 and TRBJ2-1; 7 nucleotides line up with TRBD2. Germline V gives CDR1 SGHNT, CDR2 YYREEE (reference sequence). The CDR3 has 19 amino acids. The trim removed 0 bases at V and 3 bases at J, leaving 15 bases unmatched. The CDR3 spells CASSLVEYDGASGYNEQFF. CDR3 DNA: TGTGCCAGCAGCTTGGTTGAGTATGATGGGGCTAGCGGCTACAATGAGCAGTTCTTC.

The table lists this clone with many counts. V gene TRBV28 combines with J gene TRBJ2-1; 8 nucleotides line up with TRBD1. Trimming took 3 bases from V and 13 from J; bases not matched to a gene: 8. Germline CDR1 MDHEN, CDR2 SYDVKM. This CDR3 comprises 13 residues. DNA of the CDR3: TGTGCCAGCAGTTTTTTTACAGGGGGTGATCAGTTCTTC. Its protein product is CASSFFTGGDQFF.

This clone was seen repeatedly, ten times or more. This chain joins TRBV28 and TRBJ2-3; 9 bases agree with TRBD1. The CDR3 contains 16 residues. The germline CDR1 and CDR2 sequences are MDHEN and SYDVKM. After removal of 6 bases from V and 6 bases from J, the junction contained 13 bases not matched to a gene. CDR3 protein: CASRPRDRVFTDTQYF. DNA for the CDR3: TGTGCCAGCAGACCCCGGGACAGGGTGTTCACGGATACGCAGTATTTT. The full variable domain, in which reference TRBV28 and TRBJ2-3 provide the parts outside the CDR3, is DVKVTQSSRYLVKRTGEKVFLECVQDMDHENMFWYRQDPGLGLRLIYFSYDVKMKEKGDIPEGYSVSREKKERFSLILESASTNQTSMYLCASRPRDRVFTDTQYFGPGTRLTVL.

In this sample, this clone turned up many times. V gene TRBV2 combines with J gene TRBJ2-1; D unclear. V was clipped by 3 bases and J by 2 bases, with 11 bases between them. The length of the CDR3 is 15 residues. Germline-derived CDR1 and CDR2 are SNHLY and FYNNEI. CDR3 nucleotides: TGTGCCAGCAGTGACGGGCCTGCCCCCTACAATGAGCAGTTCTTC. Amino acids: CASSDGPAPYNEQFF.

This clone has only a few counts. With a much larger clone just one base away, this may be a read error. The genes are TRBV6-1 and TRBJ1-1; the D is unclear. The CDR3 is 13 residues long. Looked up from germline, CDR1 is MNHNS and CDR2 is SASEGT. The CDR3 DNA reads TGTGCCAGCAACATCCGCCCTTACACTGGAGCTTTCTTT. It encodes CASNIRPYTGAFF.

V gene TRBV11-1 combines with J gene TRBJ2-1; 14 nucleotides line up with TRBD2. V lost 5 bases and J lost 7; bases outside the gene matches: 13. The length of the CDR3 is 18 residues. Germline CDR1 and CDR2: SGHAT and FQDESV (reference sequence). The CDR3, as DNA: TGTGCCAGCAGCCCCTCGCAGACTAGCGGGAGGGGGTTGAATGAGCAGTTCTTC. Translation: CASSPSQTSGRGLNEQFF.

Notes on this clone: A read error may explain this, as a much larger clone is one base away. The chain uses TRBV3-1 and TRBJ2-1; tentative D call: TRBD1 (5 bases). Trimming took off 0 bases at V and 13 bases at J, with 10 bases between the two ends. The CDR3 runs to 12 residues. The germline V gene has CDR1 LGHDT and CDR2 YNNKEL (reference sequence). The CDR3 coding sequence is TGTGCCAGCAGCCAAGACGGACAAACCCAGTTCTTC. This encodes CASSQDGQTQFF.

This clone was counted many times. J is TRBJ2-7 and V is TRBV29-1; 11 bases agree with TRBD2. CDR3 size: 14 residues. J was trimmed by 6 bases and V by 7 bases; bases with no gene match: 11. CDR1 is SQVTM and CDR2 is ANQGSEA in the germline V gene. Written as DNA, the CDR3 is TGCAGCGCGACCGGGACTAGCGGACTTCGCGAGCAGTACTTC. The encoded protein is CSATGTSGLREQYF.

Ten or more counts support this clone. Other DNA sequences from this sample encode an identical CDR3 as well. J is TRBJ2-3 and V is TRBV28, with D possibly matching TRBD2 (5 bases). The CDR3 is made up of 13 amino acids. Germline values: CDR1 MDHEN, CDR2 SYDVKM. Trimming removed 6 bases at V and 6 bases at J, with 13 bases between. CDR3 nucleotides: TGTGCCAGCAGCTCTCTTCGAGGGGATACGCAGTATTTT. Translating gives CASSSLRGDTQYF.

J is TRBJ2-3 and V is TRBV3-1; a weak D match, TRBD1 (6 bases). Trimming removed 4 bases from V and 3 bases from J, with 17 bases in between. This CDR3 region has 16 residues. Per germline, CDR1 LGHDT and CDR2 YNNKEL (reference sequence). The CDR3, as DNA: TGTGCCAGCAGCCCAGTTGGCAGGGGAAGGACAGATACGCAGTATTTT. Protein product: CASSPVGRGRTDTQYF.